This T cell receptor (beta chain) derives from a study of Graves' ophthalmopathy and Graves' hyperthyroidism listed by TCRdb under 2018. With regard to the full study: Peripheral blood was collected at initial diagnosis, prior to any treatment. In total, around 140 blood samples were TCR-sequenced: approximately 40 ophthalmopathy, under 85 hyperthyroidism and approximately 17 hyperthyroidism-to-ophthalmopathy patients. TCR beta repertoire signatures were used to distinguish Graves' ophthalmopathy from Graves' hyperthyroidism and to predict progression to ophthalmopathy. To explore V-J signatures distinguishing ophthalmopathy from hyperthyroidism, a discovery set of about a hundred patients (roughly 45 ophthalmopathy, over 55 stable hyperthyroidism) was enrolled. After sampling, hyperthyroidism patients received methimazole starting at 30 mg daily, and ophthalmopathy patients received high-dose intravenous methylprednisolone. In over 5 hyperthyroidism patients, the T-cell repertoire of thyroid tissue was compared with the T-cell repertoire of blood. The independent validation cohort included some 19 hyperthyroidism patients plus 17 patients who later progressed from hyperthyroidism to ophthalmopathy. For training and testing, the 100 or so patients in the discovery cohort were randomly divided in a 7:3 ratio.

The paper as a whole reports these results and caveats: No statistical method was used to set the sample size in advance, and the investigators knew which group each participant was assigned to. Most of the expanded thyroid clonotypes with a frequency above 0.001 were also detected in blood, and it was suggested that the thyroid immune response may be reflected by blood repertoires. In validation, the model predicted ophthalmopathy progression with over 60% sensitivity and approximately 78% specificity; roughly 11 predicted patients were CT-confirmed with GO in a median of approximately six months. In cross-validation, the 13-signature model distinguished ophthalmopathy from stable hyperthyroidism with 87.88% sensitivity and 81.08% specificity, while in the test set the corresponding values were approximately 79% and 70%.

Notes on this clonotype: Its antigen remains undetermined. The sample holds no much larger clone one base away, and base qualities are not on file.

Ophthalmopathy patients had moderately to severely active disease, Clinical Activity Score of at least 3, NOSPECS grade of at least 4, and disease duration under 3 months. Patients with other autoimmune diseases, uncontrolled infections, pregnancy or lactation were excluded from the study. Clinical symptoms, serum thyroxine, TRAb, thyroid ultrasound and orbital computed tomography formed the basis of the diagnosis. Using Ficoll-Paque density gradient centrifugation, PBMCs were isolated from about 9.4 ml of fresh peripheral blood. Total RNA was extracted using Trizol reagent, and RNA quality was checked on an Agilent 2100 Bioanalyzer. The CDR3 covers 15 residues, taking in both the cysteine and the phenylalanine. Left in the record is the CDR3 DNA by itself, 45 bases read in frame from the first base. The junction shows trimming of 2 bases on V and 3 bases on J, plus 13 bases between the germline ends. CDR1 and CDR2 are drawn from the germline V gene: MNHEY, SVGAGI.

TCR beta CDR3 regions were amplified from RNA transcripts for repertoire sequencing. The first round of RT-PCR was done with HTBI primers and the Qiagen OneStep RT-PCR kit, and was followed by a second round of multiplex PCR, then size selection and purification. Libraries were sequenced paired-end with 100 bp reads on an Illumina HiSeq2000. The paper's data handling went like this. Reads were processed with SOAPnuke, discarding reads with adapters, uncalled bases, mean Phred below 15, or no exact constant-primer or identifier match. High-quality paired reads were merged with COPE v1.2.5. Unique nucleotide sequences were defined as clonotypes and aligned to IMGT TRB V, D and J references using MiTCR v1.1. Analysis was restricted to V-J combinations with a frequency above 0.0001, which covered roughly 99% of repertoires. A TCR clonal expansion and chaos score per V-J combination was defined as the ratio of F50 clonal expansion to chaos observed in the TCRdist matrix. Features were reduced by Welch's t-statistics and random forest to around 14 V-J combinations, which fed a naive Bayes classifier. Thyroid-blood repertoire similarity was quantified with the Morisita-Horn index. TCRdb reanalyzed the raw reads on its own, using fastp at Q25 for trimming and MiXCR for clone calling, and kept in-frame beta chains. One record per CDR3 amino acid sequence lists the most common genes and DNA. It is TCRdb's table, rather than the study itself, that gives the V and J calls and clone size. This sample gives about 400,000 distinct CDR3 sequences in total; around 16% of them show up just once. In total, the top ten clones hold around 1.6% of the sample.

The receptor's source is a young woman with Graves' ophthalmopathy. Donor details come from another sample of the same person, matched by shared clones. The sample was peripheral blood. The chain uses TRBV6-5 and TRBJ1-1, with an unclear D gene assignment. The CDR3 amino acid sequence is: CASSYRPTADTEAFF. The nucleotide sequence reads TGTGCCAGCAGTTACCGACCGACCGCGGACACTGAAGCTTTCTTT.